The 16 T cell receptor beta chains below were found in one sample sequenced in a study of blood T cell repertoires in COVID-19. Generated by immunoSEQ multiplex PCR, the TCRdb table keeps only in-frame clones and is missing some. The sample records 150,000 to 200,000 clones, more than 70% being singletons. The sequencing input was peripheral blood. The origin of the receptors is a man aged 35 to 55 with active or convalescent COVID-19.

The chain is built from TRBV7-9 and TRBJ1-1; TRBD1 aligns across 7 bases. CDR3 length: 15 residues. The germline V gene has CDR1 SEHNR and CDR2 FQNEAQ (reference sequence). After removal of 5 bases from V and 1 base from J, the junction contained 7 bases not matched to a gene. CDR3 sequence (DNA): TGTGCCAGCAGCCCCAGGGGACAGAGGAACACTGAAGCTTTCTTT. This encodes CASSPRGQRNTEAFF.

V and J are TRBV28 and TRBJ1-1; 9 bases are shared with TRBD1. Germline V gene lookup returns CDR1 MDHEN and CDR2 SYDVKM. The CDR3 loop spans 15 amino acids. Trimming removed 5 bases from V and 3 bases from J; junction bases left unmatched: 7. The CDR3: CASSPGTGLDTEAFF. Written as DNA, the CDR3 is TGTGCCAGCAGTCCGGGGACAGGGTTAGACACTGAAGCTTTCTTT.

This clone was observed a few times. This rearrangement joins TRBV6-5 to TRBJ2-7; 8 bases line up with TRBD2. V shed 5 bases and J 6 bases; nucleotides not matched to a gene: 12. This CDR3 has 15 amino acids. CDR1 is MNHEY, CDR2 SVGAGI, per germline. In nucleotides, the CDR3 is TGTGCCAGCAGTCACGGGAAACTAGCGGACTCCGAGCAGTACTTC. This sequence encodes CASSHGKLADSEQYF.

This chain links TRBV5-4 with TRBJ1-4; 7 nucleotides match TRBD1. The CDR3 has 13 residues. The V and J ends lost 4 bases and 7 bases, in that order; junction bases with no gene match: 4. The germline V gene has CDR1 SGHNT and CDR2 YYREEE (reference sequence). The CDR3: CASSGAGGEKLFF. CDR3 DNA sequence: TGTGCCAGCAGCGGGGCAGGGGGTGAAAAACTGTTTTTT.

In this sample, this clone turned up a few times. The chain combines TRBV7-2 with TRBJ1-1, with D possibly being TRBD1 (6 bases). This CDR3 contains 16 residues. Germline V gene sequence: CDR1 SGHTA, CDR2 FQGNSA. Trimming removed 6 bases from V and 0 bases from J, with 17 bases in between. CDR3 DNA sequence: TGTGCCAGCAGGGCGCGCGGGGGGGCCATGAACACTGAAGCTTTCTTT. It translates to CASRARGGAMNTEAFF.

CDR3 DNA: TGTGCCAGCAGCTTACTTGACAGGGCAGATACGCAGTATTTT. This encodes CASSLLDRADTQYF. This rearrangement joins TRBV7-9 to TRBJ2-3, with TRBD1 matching 7 bases. Per the germline V gene, CDR1 is SEHNR and CDR2 is FQNEAQ (reference sequence). Trimming took 2 bases from V and 4 from J; bases not matched to a gene: 3. CDR3 length: 14 amino acids.

This chain joins TRBV14 and TRBJ2-1; 12 bases align to TRBD2. The V segment lost 4 bases and the J segment 1 base; nucleotides outside the gene matches: 5. This CDR3 is 17 amino acids long. Germline lookup yields CDR1 SGHDN and CDR2 FVKESK. This CDR3 is CASSPLAGGRSYNEQFF. In nucleotides, the CDR3 is TGTGCCAGCAGCCCCCTAGCGGGGGGGCGGTCCTACAATGAGCAGTTCTTC. The full variable domain, its missing parts supplied by reference TRBV14 and TRBJ2-1, is EAGVTQFPSHSVIEKGQTVTLRCDPISGHDNLYWYRRVMGKEIKFLLHFVKESKQDESGMPNNRFLAERTGGTYSTLKVQPAELEDSGVYFCASSPLAGGRSYNEQFFGPGTRLTVL.

This clone was seen a single time. The chain carries TRBV6-1 and TRBJ1-5, with unresolved D. This CDR3 comprises 16 residues. The V gene's germline CDR1 is MNHNS and CDR2 SASEGT. V was cut by 3 bases and J by 4 bases, with 16 bases left in between. The CDR3 loop is CASSENAARWNQPQHF. The CDR3, as DNA: TGTGCCAGCAGTGAGAATGCGGCACGGTGGAATCAGCCCCAGCATTTT.

The rearrangement uses TRBV30 and TRBJ1-2; 7 bases align to TRBD1. Germline values: CDR1 GTSNPN, CDR2 SVGIG (reference sequence). The CDR3 has 11 residues. V shed 6 bases, J shed 8 bases, and the junction held 6 bases outside the gene matches. The CDR3 DNA follows: TGTGCCTGCGACAGGGCCGACGGCTACACCTTC. Residues: CACDRADGYTF. Variable domain in full (rest from reference TRBV30 and TRBJ1-2): SQTIHQWPATLVQPVGSPLSLECTVEGTSNPNLYWYRQAAGRGLQLLFYSVGIGQISSEVPQNLSASRPQDRQFILSSKKLLLSDSGFYLCACDRADGYTFGSGTRLTVV.

The chain links TRBV5-3 to TRBJ2-3, with TRBD2 matching 13 bases. TRBV5-3 falls under the ORF class, with uncertain function. The CDR3 consists of 18 residues. The V segment lost 4 bases and the J segment 1 base; nucleotides outside the gene matches: 9. CDR3 in amino acids: CARSQLAGGPYGTDTQYF. As DNA, the CDR3 is TGTGCCAGAAGCCAACTAGCGGGGGGGCCCTATGGCACAGATACGCAGTATTTT.

The chain links TRBV18 to TRBJ2-7; the match to TRBD1 covers 12 bases. V lost 3 bases and J lost 6; bases outside the gene matches: 12. CDR1 KGHSH and CDR2 LQKENI come from the germline V gene. The CDR3 has 17 amino acids. The CDR3 region is CASSPLPPGQGASEQYF. DNA for the CDR3: TGTGCCAGCTCACCCTTGCCACCGGGACAGGGGGCAAGCGAGCAGTACTTC. Full variable domain (remainder filled in from reference TRBV18 and TRBJ2-7): NAGVMQNPRHLVRRRGQEARLRCSPMKGHSHVYWYRQLPEEGLKFMVYLQKENIIDESGMPKERFSAEFPKEGPSILRIQQVVRGDSAAYFCASSPLPPGQGASEQYFGPGTRLTVT.

The V and J genes are TRBV7-9 and TRBJ2-2, with D perhaps matching TRBD1 (6 bases). Deletions cut 4 bases from V and 6 bases from J, with 15 bases between. Germline V gene lookup returns CDR1 SEHNR and CDR2 FQNEAQ (reference sequence). This CDR3 has 15 residues. CDR3 DNA sequence: TGTGCCAGCAGCTCCACGACAGGTATCTCCGGGGAGCTGTTTTTT. Its protein is CASSSTTGISGELFF.

The V gene is TRBV28, the J gene TRBJ2-7; tentatively, D is TRBD1 (6 bases). V lost 6 bases and J 3 bases, leaving 12 bases between the germline ends. This CDR3 has 13 amino acids. Germline lookup yields CDR1 MDHEN and CDR2 SYDVKM. In nucleotides, the CDR3 is TGTGCCAGCAGAAAGGACAGACACTACGAGCAGTACTTC. This sequence encodes CASRKDRHYEQYF.

The rearrangement joins TRBV24-1 to TRBJ2-3; 11 nucleotides agree with TRBD2. Germline V gene sequence: CDR1 KGHDR, CDR2 SFDVKD. CDR3 length: 16 amino acids. V shed 1 base, J shed 5 bases, and the junction held 4 bases outside the gene matches. The CDR3 here is CATSDFLAGGGDTQYF. CDR3 sequence (DNA): TGTGCCACCAGTGATTTTCTAGCGGGGGGTGGAGATACGCAGTATTTT.

V is TRBV30 and J is TRBJ2-2; 14 nucleotides agree with TRBD2. The CDR3 covers 19 residues. V dropped 0 bases and J dropped 4; count of bases not matched to a gene: 10. Germline loops: CDR1 GTSNPN, CDR2 SVGIG (reference sequence). DNA of the CDR3: TGTGCCTGGAGTGTAAGGCGACTAGCGGGGGGGCTAGGCACCGGGGAGCTGTTTTTT. This codes for CAWSVRRLAGGLGTGELFF.

This clone was detected only a few times. The chain recombines TRBV3-1 (or the pseudogene TRBV3-2) with TRBJ2-3; the D gene is possibly TRBD1 (7 bases). From germline, CDR1 is LGHDT and CDR2 YNNKEL (reference sequence). The germline V and J ends were trimmed by 1 base and 3 bases, with 14 bases remaining between them. The CDR3 totals 16 residues. The CDR3 loop is CASSQAGGGLTDTQYF. The CDR3 region has the DNA TGTGCCAGCAGCCAAGCAGGGGGAGGCCTAACAGATACGCAGTATTTT.